Shown below are 25 T cell receptor beta chains from a single sample sequenced in a study of graft-versus-host responses after intestinal transplantation. Processed graft tissue released its intraepithelial and lamina propria lymphocytes. The method was immunoSEQ multiplex PCR; TCRdb's version includes in-frame clones alone and lacks a portion of them. This table has about 14,000 clones, roughly 81% appearing once. The sequencing here drew on ileum tissue, taken 16 days after intestinal transplant. The source is a human patient who received an intestinal transplant, so some T cells may come from the graft donor.

J is TRBJ1-2 and V is TRBV10-3, with unresolved D. Germline V gene lookup returns CDR1 ENHRY and CDR2 SYGVKD. The germline V and J ends were trimmed by 6 bases and 4 bases, with 9 bases remaining between them. This CDR3 is 12 amino acids long. DNA for the CDR3: TGTGCCATCAGGGCCTCATCCTATGGCTACACCTTC. Encoded protein: CAIRASSYGYTF.

The V call is TRBV12-2, the J call TRBJ1-5; the D call of TRBD1 is as the table states it, not checked on the DNA. TRBV12-2 is recorded as a pseudogene. This CDR3 contains 21 residues. The CDR3, as DNA: TGTGCAAGTCGCTTAGCCCTTCCGGACAGGGGGGTCCTATATAGCAATCAGCCCCAGCATTTT. Translation gives CASRLALPDRGVLYSNQPQHF.

A single count supports this clone. The chain recombines TRBV10-2 with TRBJ2-5; 7 positions match TRBD2. The CDR3 is made up of 11 amino acids. Unmatched junction bases numbered 11, after V lost 10 bases and J lost 12 bases. Germline V CDR1 and CDR2: WSHSY, SAAADI. For the CDR3, the DNA is TGCGCCACCTCCCGAGACGGGAGGAAGTACTTC. Its translation: CATSRDGRKYF.

The V call is TRBV9, the J call TRBJ2-1; 7 nucleotides align to TRBD2. The germline V gene has CDR1 SGDLS and CDR2 YYNGEE. The CDR3 contains 14 residues. Trimming at V came to 0 bases and at J to 7 bases, leaving 4 bases not matched to a gene. The CDR3 DNA is TGTGCCAGCAGCGTAGCATGGGGGGGGAATGAGCAGTTCTTC. This translates into CASSVAWGGNEQFF.

The table lists this clone with a few counts. The genes are TRBV2 and TRBJ2-5, with D perhaps TRBD2 (5 bases). The CDR3 extends over 13 amino acids. V was cut by 8 bases and J by 3 bases, with 13 bases left in between. Germline lookup yields CDR1 SNHLY and CDR2 FYNNEI. The CDR3 spells CASQIGAEETQYF. CDR3 coding DNA: TGTGCCAGCCAAATTGGAGCGGAAGAGACCCAGTACTTC.

The chain recombines TRBV14 with TRBJ2-5; TRBD1 is a possible D gene (5 bases). The CDR3 extends over 14 amino acids. Germline CDR1 is SGHDN and CDR2 is FVKESK. Trimming left V 3 bases short and J 5 bases short, with 13 bases between. This CDR3 reads CASSQLGARETQYF. Here the CDR3 DNA reads TGTGCCAGCAGCCAGCTAGGGGCGAGGGAGACCCAGTACTTC.

The genes are TRBV7-3 and TRBJ2-7; 11 bases fit TRBD1. Losses at the gene ends were 2 bases for V and 3 bases for J; bases not matched to a gene: 3. Per the germline V gene, CDR1 is SGHTA and CDR2 is FQGTGA. The CDR3 length is 15 residues. The CDR3 nucleotides are TGTGCCAGCAGCTTAGGGGGGACAGGGGGCTACGAGCAGTACTTC. Amino acids: CASSLGGTGGYEQYF.

V usage is TRBV10-1 and J usage is TRBJ1-4, with TRBD1 as a possible D gene (6 bases). V gave up 5 bases and J gave up 0 bases, with 10 bases separating them. The CDR3 is made up of 15 amino acids. Germline lookup yields CDR1 WNHNN and CDR2 SYGVQD (reference sequence). The CDR3 region has the DNA TGCGCCAGCAGTTACAGGGAGTCAACTAATGAAAAACTGTTTTTT. It yields the protein CASSYRESTNEKLFF.

The CDR3 sequence is CSASGGTEAFF. CDR3 bases: TGCAGTGCTAGCGGGGGCACTGAAGCTTTCTTT. This chain links TRBV20-1 with TRBJ1-1; weak D call: TRBD1 (5 bases). Germline assignment: CDR1 DFQATT and CDR2 SNEGSKA (reference sequence). The length of the CDR3 is 11 residues. The germline V and J ends were trimmed by 3 bases and 4 bases, with 6 bases remaining between them.

This clone was seen once. The rearrangement joins TRBV9 to TRBJ2-1; TRBD2 might be the D (6 bases). V was clipped by 4 bases and J by 3 bases, with 11 bases between them. From germline, CDR1 is SGDLS and CDR2 YYNGEE. This CDR3 spans 14 amino acids. The CDR3 nucleotides are TGTGCCAGCAGCCCCCCGGACTACTACAATGAGCAGTTCTTC. It is translated as CASSPPDYYNEQFF.

This sequence joins TRBV5-6 and TRBJ1-1; TRBD1 aligns across 7 bases. Germline values: CDR1 SGHDT, CDR2 YYEEEE. V lost 4 bases, J lost 3 bases, and 6 bases stayed unmatched. The CDR3 contains 14 residues. The CDR3, as DNA: TGTGCCAGCAGCGACAGGGAGTGGTACACTGAAGCTTTCTTT. Translated, it gives CASSDREWYTEAFF.

This clone was observed a handful of times. The rearrangement uses TRBV9 and TRBJ2-1; D is unclear. V lost 0 bases and J lost 8, with 15 bases in between. This CDR3 spans 15 amino acids. Germline V gene data show CDR1 as SGDLS and CDR2 as YYNGEE. CDR3 sequence reads: CASSVAPLTRDEQFF. In DNA form, the CDR3 reads TGTGCCAGCAGCGTAGCCCCTCTTACTCGAGATGAGCAGTTCTTC.

The V gene is TRBV6-1, the J gene TRBJ2-7; TRBD2 matches at 10 bases. Per the germline V gene, CDR1 is MNHNS and CDR2 is SASEGT. This CDR3 is 13 amino acids long. V lost 6 bases, J lost 3 bases, and 2 bases stayed unmatched. DNA of the CDR3: TGTGCCAGCAGCCGACTAGCGGGCTACGAGCAGTACTTC. Amino acids: CASSRLAGYEQYF.

The rearrangement uses TRBV28 and TRBJ2-3; TRBD2 aligns across 8 bases. From germline, CDR1 is MDHEN and CDR2 SYDVKM. The trim removed 7 bases at V and 5 bases at J, leaving 17 bases unmatched. This CDR3 region has 17 residues. The CDR3 region has the DNA TGTGCCAGCAATCTAAGGGCTGCTGCGGGAGGAGGAGATACGCAGTATTTT. It yields the protein CASNLRAAAGGGDTQYF.

The chain carries TRBV29-1 and TRBJ2-3; TRBD2 matches at 7 bases. The CDR3 sequence is 15 residues long. Per germline, CDR1 SQVTM and CDR2 ANQGSEA. V was clipped by 1 base and J by 3 bases; unmatched bases: 7. CDR3 DNA sequence: TGCAGCGTTGAAGGGGCTAGCGGTAGGACAGATACGCAGTATTTT. This gives the protein CSVEGASGRTDTQYF.

This chain links TRBV4-1 with TRBJ2-1; possible D gene TRBD2, 6 bases. V lost 0 bases to trimming and J lost 0 bases, with 6 bases between them. Germline V gene sequence: CDR1 MGHRA, CDR2 YSYEKL. The CDR3 extends over 15 amino acids. CDR3 region: CASSQDSGSYNEQFF. In DNA form, the CDR3 reads TGCGCCAGCAGCCAAGATAGCGGCTCCTACAATGAGCAGTTCTTC.

CDR3 in DNA: TGCGCCAGCAGCTTGGCTGGGGGGTTGCCCTACGAGCAGTACTTC. Protein sequence: CASSLAGGLPYEQYF. The rearrangement joins TRBV5-1 to TRBJ2-7; maybe TRBD2 (6 bases). V lost 0 bases and J lost 2, with 12 bases in between. The germline V gene encodes CDR1 SGHRS and CDR2 YFSETQ. The CDR3 covers 15 residues.

This chain connects TRBV12-5 to TRBJ2-3; TRBD2 might be the D (7 bases). The V end was cut by 3 bases, the J end by 2 bases, with 9 bases between. This CDR3 comprises 14 residues. Germline CDR1 is LGHNT and CDR2 is FRNRAP. The chain's CDR3 is CASGLGGVTDTQYF. CDR3 DNA: TGTGCTAGTGGTTTAGGGGGGGTCACAGATACGCAGTATTTT.

The chain links TRBV4-3 to TRBJ2-7; D may be TRBD2 (5 bases). This CDR3 is built from 15 residues. Germline V gives CDR1 LGHNA, CDR2 YSLEER. The V and J ends lost 1 base and 2 bases respectively, with 12 bases between them. The CDR3 coding sequence is TGCGCCAGCAGCCAAGTAAATAGCGCAACCTACGAGCAGTACTTC. It is translated as CASSQVNSATYEQYF.

V is TRBV7-6 and J is TRBJ1-6; D may be TRBD1 (6 bases). Germline assignment: CDR1 SGHVS and CDR2 FNYEAQ. The V end lost 5 bases, the J end lost 4 bases, and 18 bases lay between the germline ends. CDR3 length: 17 residues. For the CDR3, the DNA is TGTGCCAGCAGCCTGCACCCCTTAGGGACATATAATTCACCCCTCCACTTT. This gives the protein CASSLHPLGTYNSPLHF.

The chain combines TRBV13 with TRBJ2-7; D might be TRBD2 (7 bases). This CDR3 spans 14 amino acids. The V end was cut by 5 bases, the J end by 0 bases, with 11 bases between. CDR1 and CDR2 from the germline V gene are PRHDT and FYEKMQ (reference sequence). The CDR3 region is CASSQGGGSYEQYF. The CDR3 bases are TGTGCCAGCAGCCAAGGGGGGGGCTCCTACGAGCAGTACTTC.

This chain links TRBV2 with TRBJ2-3, with TRBD2 identical over 14 bases. The CDR3 covers 19 residues. The germline gives CDR1 SNHLY, CDR2 FYNNEI. V was clipped by 6 bases and J by 4 bases; unmatched bases: 15. CDR3 sequence: CASSAPGLAGVGRADTQYF. The CDR3 bases are TGTGCCAGCAGCGCACCGGGACTAGCGGGAGTAGGGAGGGCAGATACGCAGTATTTT.

The chain is built from TRBV5-1 and TRBJ2-7; no firm D call. Trimming took off 4 bases at V and 0 bases at J, with 11 bases between the two ends. From germline, CDR1 is SGHRS and CDR2 YFSETQ. The CDR3 is made up of 14 amino acids. CDR3 region: CASSAHFASYEQYF. The DNA of the CDR3 is TGCGCCAGCAGCGCGCACTTCGCCTCCTACGAGCAGTACTTC. Drawing the rest from reference TRBV5-1 and TRBJ2-7, the complete variable domain is KAGVTQTPRYLIKTRGQQVTLSCSPISGHRSVSWYQQTPGQGLQFLFEYFSETQRNKGNFPGRFSGRQFSNSRSEMNVSTLELGDSALYLCASSAHFASYEQYFGPGTRLTVT.

This clone rates as medium-sized. This chain joins TRBV6-1 and TRBJ1-1, with D possibly TRBD1 on 6 matching bases. CDR1 and CDR2 (germline): MNHNS, SASEGT. Trimming took 6 bases from V and 5 from J, leaving 10 bases between them. The CDR3 covers 12 residues. CDR3 amino acids: CASREGGTEAFF. The CDR3 DNA is TGTGCCAGCAGGGAGGGGGGGACTGAAGCTTTCTTT.

In this sample, this clone turned up a few times. This chain links TRBV19 with TRBJ1-3, with TRBD1 matching over 8 bases. The germline CDR1 and CDR2 sequences are LNHDA and SQIVND (reference sequence). The trim removed 9 bases at V and 2 bases at J, leaving 3 bases unmatched. CDR3 length: 13 residues. The CDR3 sequence: CASVQGAGNTIYF. CDR3 DNA: TGTGCCAGCGTACAGGGGGCTGGAAACACCATATATTTT.